This T cell receptor (beta chain) was recorded in a study of cytomegalovirus exposure and HLA in healthy donors. The study, taken as a whole, reports: Later findings reportedly placed an Asian-associated ancestry cluster below the approximately 700-donor mean for N-insertions. Owing to their indistinguishability, certain V segments, notably TRBV6-2 and TRBV6-3, were excluded.

Primers included in the PCR were 60 Vbeta and 13 Jbeta primers. TCRdb's copy holds only in-frame clones and misses some; the assay was immunoSEQ multiplex PCR. The sample includes about 180,000 clones, more than 65% seen only once; the top ten take around 0.46%. For this clone: The antigen remains unidentified.

Trimming shortened V by 5 bases and J by 5 bases, and 19 bases separated the two germline ends. The germline gives CDR1 MDHEN, CDR2 SYDVKM. The CDR3 has 15 residues. The receptor was isolated from a woman in her fifties or sixties in good health and CMV-seronegative. The chain uses TRBV28 and TRBJ2-7, with D tentatively TRBD1 (6 bases). The sample taken for sequencing was PBMCs. The CDR3 sequence: CASSPQALQGHEQYF. CDR3 nucleotide sequence: TGTGCCAGCAGTCCACAAGCTCTACAGGGACACGAGCAGTACTTC.